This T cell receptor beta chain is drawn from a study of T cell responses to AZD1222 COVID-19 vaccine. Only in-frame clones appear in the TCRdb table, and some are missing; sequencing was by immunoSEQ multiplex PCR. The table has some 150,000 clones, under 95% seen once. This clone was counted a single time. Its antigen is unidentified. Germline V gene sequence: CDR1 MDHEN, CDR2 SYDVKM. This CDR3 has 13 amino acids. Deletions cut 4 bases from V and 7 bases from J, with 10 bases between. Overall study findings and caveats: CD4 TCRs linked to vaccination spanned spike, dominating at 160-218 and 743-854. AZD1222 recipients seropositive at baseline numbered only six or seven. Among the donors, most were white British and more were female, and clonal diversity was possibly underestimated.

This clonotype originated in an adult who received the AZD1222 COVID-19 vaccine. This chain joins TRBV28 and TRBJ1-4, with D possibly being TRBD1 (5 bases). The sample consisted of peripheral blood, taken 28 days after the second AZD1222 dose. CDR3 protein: CASSSGLFEKLFF. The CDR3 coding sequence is TGTGCCAGCAGTTCAGGGTTGTTTGAAAAACTGTTTTTT.